This T cell receptor beta chain emerged from a study of T cell repertoires in cytomegalovirus infection (dated by TCRdb to the late 2010s). With regard to the full study: Donor HLA type was relevant to the analysis, because carriage of CMV infection together with the matching HLA type was indicated by public TCR beta signatures. What the study reported, not specific to this receptor: The ex vivo response was dominated by HLA-C-restricted CMV-specific TCR beta clonotypes, and the single most frequent clonotype in two of eight donors was supplied by these HLA-C-restricted clonotypes. In both this cohort and an independent cohort of 352 donors, the cumulative frequency of public TCR beta family members distinguished carriers of CMV infection plus the relevant HLA type.

Data came from an Illumina HiSeq 1500. In-frame beta chains were kept once TCRdb had trimmed the public reads at Q25 with fastp and called clones with MiXCR. One record per CDR3 amino acid sequence lists the most common genes and DNA. The sample table records some 97,000 distinct CDR3 sequences; less than 25% of these occur just once. The ten largest clones take up roughly 43% of the sample. Trimming takes 5 bases from V and 2 bases from J, and the germline ends sit 15 bases apart. The cysteine opens and the phenylalanine closes a CDR3 of 15 amino acids. Only the CDR3 region is kept as DNA, spanning 45 bases read in frame from base 1. As encoded in the germline V gene (reference sequence), CDR1 is SEHNR while CDR2 is FQNEAQ. This clonotype occurred many times. The specificity of this receptor is unknown. No quality values exist for individual bases; no much larger clone is one base distant.

The V and J segments used are TRBV7-9 and TRBJ1-1; TRBD1 is possibly the D segment (6 matching bases). Sequencing used CD8+ T cells from PBMCs. The clonotype was recovered from a human donor in good health (CMV status not recorded). Some clones in this sample may be carry-over from other donors' samples. The CDR3 protein: CASSATGGANTEAFF. The sequenced DNA is TGTGCCAGCAGCGCGACGGGGGGGGCAAACACTGAAGCTTTCTTT.